This T cell receptor beta chain was retrieved from a study of blood T cell repertoires in COVID-19. Study context: Spain, Italy and the United States supplied samples that represented acute and convalescent COVID-19. T cells, B-cell-depleted T cells, or PBMCs supplied cDNA or gDNA.

In the original analysis: By means of reference gene primer amplification, nucleated cell counts were estimated. Sequenced by immunoSEQ multiplex PCR; TCRdb stores in-frame clones only, minus some. D and trimming come from the DNA, and the V and J calls and clone size come from that table. The sample includes some 110,000 clones, just under 85% of them seen just once. V was clipped by 1 base and J by 6 bases; unmatched bases: 4. Germline V lookup: CDR1 SGHRS, CDR2 YFSETQ. The CDR3 consists of 13 residues. This receptor was obtained from a woman aged 80 or over with active or convalescent COVID-19. V and J are TRBV5-1 and TRBJ2-7, with 7 bases that match TRBD1. Source material: peripheral blood. The CDR3 DNA reads as TGCGCCAGCAGCTTGTTATCAGGGGGCGAGCAGTACTTC. Translated, it gives CASSLLSGGEQYF.